This TCR beta chain was recorded in a study of siplizumab effects on memory and regulatory T cells (dated 2019 in TCRdb). Context from the whole study: The study looked at the effect of siplizumab, an anti-CD2 antibody, on alloreactive T-cell subsets in allogeneic mixed lymphocyte reactions made from human PBMCs. The paper's findings and limits, for the study overall: For roughly 75-97% of proliferating CD4+ or CD8+ clones, no naive or memory phenotype could be assigned. Siplizumab significantly reduced the cumulative frequency of alloreactive sequences traceable to unstimulated CD4+ memory T cells. Compared with memory T cells, unstimulated naive T cells appeared more diverse, and naive cells seemed to make a substantial contribution to the alloresponse. Because sequences below about 10^-5 frequency were poorly captured, only a minor fraction of alloreactive clones could be mapped to unstimulated subsets. Whether proliferating Tregs from siplizumab cultures were suppressive was not functionally confirmed. In reactions with siplizumab, an average of approximately 69% of mappable alloreactive CD4+ clones were Treg-derived, compared with about 27% in control reactions.

Sorted unstimulated T cells and proliferating T cells recovered from mixed lymphocyte reactions were subjected to TCRbeta CDR3 sequencing. Fresh whole blood from approximately 11 HLA-typed healthy donors served as the source for isolating PBMCs. Looking up the germline V gene yields CDR1 MDHEN and CDR2 SYDVKM. The germline V end is reduced by 4 bases and the J end by 5 bases; junction bases left unmatched: 4. The CDR3 spans 13 residues, from the cysteine through the phenylalanine. Just CDR3 DNA is preserved here, 39 bases in frame from base 1. As concerns this clone: Its recognized antigen is unknown. No base-level quality is on record; no much larger clone is a single base apart.

Libraries were prepared through the immunoSEQ multiplex PCR assay. Some 100,000 TCR templates per sample were assayed by the deep sequencing platform. Genomic DNA extracted from sorted T cells was the material used for TCRbeta CDR3 sequencing. The authors' pipeline ran thus. The R programming language was used for clonal analysis of TCRbeta CDR3 data. Alloreactive CD4+ and CD8+ clones were identified by comparing unstimulated samples to CFSE-low samples taken after the reaction. Alloreactive CD4+ clones were assigned to regulatory or non-regulatory origin by matching sequences to sorted unstimulated Treg and non-Treg repertoires. This is the immuneACCESS table as TCRdb keeps it, with only in-frame sequences that have V and J called. A part of the clones is gone; compared with another copy, unresolved V genes explain less than half, and the rest is unexplained. That table is the source of V, J and clone size, and D and trimming were worked out from the DNA. The sample table records 85,000 to 90,000 clones; around 89% of these occur just once. Around 16% of the sample rests with the top ten.

Sequencing was done on a sample of CD4+ T cells sorted from blood. The rearranged chain carries TRBV28 and TRBJ2-7, and 8 bases in between align with TRBD1. This TCR was recovered from a human donor in good health. The CDR3 loop reads CASSWTGRHEQYF. Read as DNA, the sequence is TGTGCCAGCAGTTGGACAGGGAGGCACGAGCAGTACTTC.